The entry that follows covers one T cell receptor beta chain sequence. Trimming cost V 6 bases and J 6 bases; bases outside gene matches: 8. From germline, CDR1 is DFQATT and CDR2 SNEGSKA (reference sequence). This CDR3 has 14 residues. This sample is part of a study of T cells after yellow fever vaccination. For TCR, cDNA came from 5'RACE template switching, which added a universal primer site and UMIs. One entry per CDR3 protein, called by TCRdb with MiXCR from the 5' RACE reads. The table lists a few hundred thousand distinct CDR3 sequences, over 15% of them singletons. The clonotype was recovered from a man under 40 who received the YFV17D yellow fever vaccine. This specimen consisted of PBMCs, obtained 15 days after the yellow fever booster vaccination. J is TRBJ2-7 and V is TRBV20-1; the match to TRBD2 covers 13 bases. CDR3 coding DNA: TGCAGTGCGGTCCGGACTAGCGGGAGTCGCGAGCAGTACTTC. Translated: CSAVRTSGSREQYF.